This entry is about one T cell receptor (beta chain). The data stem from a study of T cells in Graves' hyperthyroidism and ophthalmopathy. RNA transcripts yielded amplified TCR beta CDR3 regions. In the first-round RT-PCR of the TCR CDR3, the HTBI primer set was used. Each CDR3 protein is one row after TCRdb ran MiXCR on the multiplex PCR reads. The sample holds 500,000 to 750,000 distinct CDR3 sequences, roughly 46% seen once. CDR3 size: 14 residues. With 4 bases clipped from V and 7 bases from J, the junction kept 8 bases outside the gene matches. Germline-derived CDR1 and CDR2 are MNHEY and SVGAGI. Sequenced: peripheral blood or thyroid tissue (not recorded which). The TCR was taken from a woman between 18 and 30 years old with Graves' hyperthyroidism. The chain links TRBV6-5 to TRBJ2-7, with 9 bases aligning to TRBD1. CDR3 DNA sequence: TGTGCCAGCAGTTCTCCGGGACAGGGATGGGAGCAGTACTTC. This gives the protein CASSSPGQGWEQYF.